This T cell receptor (beta chain) comes out of a study of radiation and T cells in renal cell carcinoma. General study results and limits: Top tumor clonotypes rose in blood 2 weeks post-radiation, then contracted.

On this clone itself: Its antigen is not known.

This table comes from immunoSEQ multiplex PCR, and its TCRdb copy is limited to in-frame clones, with some not included. The sample has roughly 170,000 clones, approximately 90% seen once. Time point of the sample: blood 4 weeks post-SBRT, at nephrectomy. The treatment denotes: 15 Gy SBRT to primary tumor, nephrectomy 4 weeks later. Nephrectomy followed 15 Gy stereotactic body radiation by 4 weeks. Blood was sampled at baseline, 2 weeks and 4 weeks after SBRT. This renal cell carcinoma was of the clear cell type. This receptor was identified in a woman between 50 and 59 years old with renal cell carcinoma. The sequencing used blood, collected from a patient whose treatment included radiotherapy and nephrectomy.

CDR3 residues: CASSLMTSNSPLHF. The CDR3 DNA follows: TGTGCCAGCAGCTTAATGACGTCCAATTCACCCCTCCACTTT. The chain joins TRBV7-8 to TRBJ1-6; D not resolved. V lost 2 bases and J 7 bases, leaving 9 bases between the germline ends. The CDR3 length is 14 residues. CDR1 and CDR2 from the germline V gene are SGHVS and FQNEAQ.